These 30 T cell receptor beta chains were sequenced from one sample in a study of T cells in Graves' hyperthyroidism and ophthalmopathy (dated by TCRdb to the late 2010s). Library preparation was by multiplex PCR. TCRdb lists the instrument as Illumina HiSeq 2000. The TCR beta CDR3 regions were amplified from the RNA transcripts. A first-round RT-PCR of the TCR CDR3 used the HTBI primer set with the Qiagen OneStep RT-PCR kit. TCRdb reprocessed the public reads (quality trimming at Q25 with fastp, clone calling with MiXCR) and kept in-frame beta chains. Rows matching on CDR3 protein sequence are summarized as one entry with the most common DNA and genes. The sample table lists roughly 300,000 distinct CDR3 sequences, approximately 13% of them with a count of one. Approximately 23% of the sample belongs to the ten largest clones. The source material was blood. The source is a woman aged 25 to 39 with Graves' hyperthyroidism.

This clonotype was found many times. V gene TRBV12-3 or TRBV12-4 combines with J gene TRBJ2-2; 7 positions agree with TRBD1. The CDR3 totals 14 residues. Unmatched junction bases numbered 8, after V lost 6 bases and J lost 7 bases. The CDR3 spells CASRTQGSNGELFF. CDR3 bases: TGTGCCAGCAGGACACAGGGGAGCAACGGGGAGCTGTTTTTT.

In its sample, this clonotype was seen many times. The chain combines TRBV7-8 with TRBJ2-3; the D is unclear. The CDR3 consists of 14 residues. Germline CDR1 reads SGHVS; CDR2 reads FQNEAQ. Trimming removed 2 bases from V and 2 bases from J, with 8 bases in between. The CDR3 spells CASSLMGITDTQYF. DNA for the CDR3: TGTGCCAGCAGCTTAATGGGGATCACAGATACGCAGTATTTT. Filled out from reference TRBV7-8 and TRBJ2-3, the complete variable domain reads GAGVSQSPRYKVAKRGQDVALRCDPISGHVSLFWYQQALGQGPEFLTYFQNEAQLDKSGLPSDRFFAERPEGSVSTLKIQRTQQEDSAVYLCASSLMGITDTQYFGPGTRLTVL.

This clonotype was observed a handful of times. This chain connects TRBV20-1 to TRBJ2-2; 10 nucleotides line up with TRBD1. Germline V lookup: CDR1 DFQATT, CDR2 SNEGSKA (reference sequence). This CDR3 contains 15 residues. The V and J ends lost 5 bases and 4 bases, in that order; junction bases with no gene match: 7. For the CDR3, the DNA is TGCAGTGCTCGGCCGGGACAGGGGATCACCGGGGAGCTGTTTTTT. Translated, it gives CSARPGQGITGELFF.

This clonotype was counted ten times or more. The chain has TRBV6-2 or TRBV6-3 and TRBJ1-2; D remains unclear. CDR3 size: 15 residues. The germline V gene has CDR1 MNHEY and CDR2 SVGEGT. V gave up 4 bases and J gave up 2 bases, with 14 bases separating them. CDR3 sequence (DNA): TGTGCCAGCAGTTGGAGGACGTCTTCAAACTATGGCTACACCTTC. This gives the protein CASSWRTSSNYGYTF.

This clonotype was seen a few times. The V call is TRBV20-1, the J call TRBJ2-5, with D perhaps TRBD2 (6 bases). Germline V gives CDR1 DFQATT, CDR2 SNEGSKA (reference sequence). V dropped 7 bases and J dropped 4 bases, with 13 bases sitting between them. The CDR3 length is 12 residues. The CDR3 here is CSVKGRGETQYF. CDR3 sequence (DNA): TGCAGTGTGAAGGGGCGGGGAGAGACCCAGTACTTC.

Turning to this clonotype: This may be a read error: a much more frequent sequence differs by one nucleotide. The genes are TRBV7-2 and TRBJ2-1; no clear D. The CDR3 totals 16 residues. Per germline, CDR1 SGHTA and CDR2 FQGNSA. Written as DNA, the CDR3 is TGTGCCAGCAGCTTAGGGGCGGTAAGCTCCTACAATGGGCAGTTCTTC. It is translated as CASSLGAVSSYNGQFF. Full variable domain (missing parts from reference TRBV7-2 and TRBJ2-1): GAGVSQSPSNKVTEKGKDVELRCDPISGHTALYWYRQSLGQGLEFLIYFQGNSAPDKSGLPSDRFSAERTGGSVSTLTIQRTQQEDSAVYLCASSLGAVSSYNGQFFGPGTRLTVL.

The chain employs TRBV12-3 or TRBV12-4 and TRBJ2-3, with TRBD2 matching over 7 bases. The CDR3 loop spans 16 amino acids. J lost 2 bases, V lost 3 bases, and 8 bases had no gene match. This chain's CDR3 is CASSFGAGVYTDTQYF. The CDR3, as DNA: TGTGCCAGCAGTTTTGGGGCGGGAGTCTACACAGATACGCAGTATTTT.

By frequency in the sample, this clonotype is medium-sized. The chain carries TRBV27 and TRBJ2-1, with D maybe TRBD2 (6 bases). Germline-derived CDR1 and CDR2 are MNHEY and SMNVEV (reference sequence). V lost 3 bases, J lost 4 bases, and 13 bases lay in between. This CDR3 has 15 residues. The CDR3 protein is CASSFGEAAYNEQFF. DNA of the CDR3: TGTGCCAGCAGTTTCGGGGAGGCCGCTTACAATGAGCAGTTCTTC.

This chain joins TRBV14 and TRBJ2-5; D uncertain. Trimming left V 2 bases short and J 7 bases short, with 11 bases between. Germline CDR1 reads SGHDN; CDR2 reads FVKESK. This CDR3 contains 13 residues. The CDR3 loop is CASSQIPVSTQYF. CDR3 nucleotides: TGTGCCAGCAGCCAAATACCGGTCTCGACCCAGTACTTC.

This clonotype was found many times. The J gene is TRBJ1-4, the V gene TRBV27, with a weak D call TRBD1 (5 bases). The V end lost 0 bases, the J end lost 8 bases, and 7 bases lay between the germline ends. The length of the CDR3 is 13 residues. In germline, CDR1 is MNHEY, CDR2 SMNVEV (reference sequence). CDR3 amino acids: CASSLSGREKLFF. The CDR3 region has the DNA TGTGCCAGCAGTTTATCGGGACGAGAAAAACTGTTTTTT.

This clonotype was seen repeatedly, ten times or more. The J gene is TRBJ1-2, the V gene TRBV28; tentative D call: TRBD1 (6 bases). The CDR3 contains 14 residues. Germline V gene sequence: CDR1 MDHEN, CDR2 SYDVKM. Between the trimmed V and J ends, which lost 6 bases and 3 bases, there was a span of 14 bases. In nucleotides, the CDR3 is TGTGCCAGCAGCCCTCCCGGGACACACTATGGCTACACCTTC. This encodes CASSPPGTHYGYTF.

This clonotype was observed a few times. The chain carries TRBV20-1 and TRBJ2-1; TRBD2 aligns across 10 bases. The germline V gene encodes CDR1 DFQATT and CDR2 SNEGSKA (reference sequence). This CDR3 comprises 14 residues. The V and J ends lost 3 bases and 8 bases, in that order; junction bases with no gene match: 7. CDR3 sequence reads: CSARALAGVYEQFF. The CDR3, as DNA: TGCAGTGCTAGGGCCCTAGCGGGAGTCTATGAGCAGTTCTTC.

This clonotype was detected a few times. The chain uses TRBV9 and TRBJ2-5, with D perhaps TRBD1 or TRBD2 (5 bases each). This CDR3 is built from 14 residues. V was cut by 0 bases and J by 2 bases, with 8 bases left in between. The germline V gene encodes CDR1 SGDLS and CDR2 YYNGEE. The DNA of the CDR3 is TGTGCCAGCAGCGTAGGGGACGGACAAGAGACCCAGTACTTC. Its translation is CASSVGDGQETQYF.

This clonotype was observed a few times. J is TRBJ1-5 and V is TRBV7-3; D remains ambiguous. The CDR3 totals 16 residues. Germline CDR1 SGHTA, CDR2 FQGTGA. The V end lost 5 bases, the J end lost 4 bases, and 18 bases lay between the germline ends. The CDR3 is CASSPYRTAQNQPQHF. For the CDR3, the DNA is TGTGCCAGCAGCCCCTACCGGACGGCCCAAAATCAGCCCCAGCATTTT.

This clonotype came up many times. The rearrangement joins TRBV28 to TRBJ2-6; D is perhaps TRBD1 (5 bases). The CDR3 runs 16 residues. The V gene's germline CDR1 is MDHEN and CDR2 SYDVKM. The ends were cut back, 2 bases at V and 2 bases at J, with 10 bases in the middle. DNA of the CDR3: TGTGCCAGCAGTTTACCTCAGGGTACTGGGGCCAACGTCCTGACTTTC. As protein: CASSLPQGTGANVLTF.

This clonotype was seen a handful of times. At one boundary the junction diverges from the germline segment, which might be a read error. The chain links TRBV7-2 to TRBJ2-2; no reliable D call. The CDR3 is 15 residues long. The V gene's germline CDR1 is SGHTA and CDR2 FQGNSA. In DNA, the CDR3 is TGTGCCAGCAGCTTAGAGGTAGTGAACACCGAGGAGCTGTTTTTT. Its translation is CASSLEVVNTEELFF.

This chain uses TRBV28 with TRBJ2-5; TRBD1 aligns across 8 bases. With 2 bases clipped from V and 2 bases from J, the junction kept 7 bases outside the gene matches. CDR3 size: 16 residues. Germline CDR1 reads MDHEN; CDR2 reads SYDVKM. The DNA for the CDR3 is TGTGCCAGCAGTTTAAAGGGGACAGGCACACAAGAGACCCAGTACTTC. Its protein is CASSLKGTGTQETQYF.

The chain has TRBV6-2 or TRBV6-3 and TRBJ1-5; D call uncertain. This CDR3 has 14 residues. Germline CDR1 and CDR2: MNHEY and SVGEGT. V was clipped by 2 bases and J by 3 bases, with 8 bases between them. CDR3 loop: CASSYQEPNQPQHF. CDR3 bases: TGTGCCAGCAGTTACCAGGAGCCCAATCAGCCCCAGCATTTT.

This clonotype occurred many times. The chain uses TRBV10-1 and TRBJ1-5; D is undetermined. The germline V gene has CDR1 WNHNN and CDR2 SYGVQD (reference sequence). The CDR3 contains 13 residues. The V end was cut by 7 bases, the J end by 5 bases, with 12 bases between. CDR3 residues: CASKNTPHQPQHF. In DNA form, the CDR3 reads TGCGCCAGCAAAAACACTCCTCATCAGCCCCAGCATTTT.

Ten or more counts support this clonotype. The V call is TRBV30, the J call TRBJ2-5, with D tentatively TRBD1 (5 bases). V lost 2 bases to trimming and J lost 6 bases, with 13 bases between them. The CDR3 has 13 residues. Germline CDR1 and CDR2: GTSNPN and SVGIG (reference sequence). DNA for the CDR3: TGTGCCTGGAGTTCAGGGAATTGGCAGACCCAGTACTTC. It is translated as CAWSSGNWQTQYF.

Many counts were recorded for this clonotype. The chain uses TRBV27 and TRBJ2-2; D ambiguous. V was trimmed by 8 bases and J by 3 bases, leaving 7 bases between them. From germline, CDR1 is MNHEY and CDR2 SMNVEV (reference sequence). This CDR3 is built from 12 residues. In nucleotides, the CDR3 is TGTGCCAGCTCTTCACACACCGGGGAGCTGTTTTTT. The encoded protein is CASSSHTGELFF.

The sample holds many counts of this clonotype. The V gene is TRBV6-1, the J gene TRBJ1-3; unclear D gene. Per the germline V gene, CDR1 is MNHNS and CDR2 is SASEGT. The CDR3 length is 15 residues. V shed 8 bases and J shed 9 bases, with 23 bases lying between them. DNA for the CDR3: TGTGCCAGCTTTGGGTACGAGCTCCCCGCGGGCACCATATATTTT. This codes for CASFGYELPAGTIYF.

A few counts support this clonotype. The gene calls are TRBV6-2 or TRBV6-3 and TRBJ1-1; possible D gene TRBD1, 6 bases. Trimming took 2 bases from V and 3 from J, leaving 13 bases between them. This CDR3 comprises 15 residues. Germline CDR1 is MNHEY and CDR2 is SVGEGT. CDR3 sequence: CASSYAQGRYTEAFF. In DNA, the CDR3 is TGTGCCAGCAGTTACGCTCAGGGGAGGTACACTGAAGCTTTCTTT.

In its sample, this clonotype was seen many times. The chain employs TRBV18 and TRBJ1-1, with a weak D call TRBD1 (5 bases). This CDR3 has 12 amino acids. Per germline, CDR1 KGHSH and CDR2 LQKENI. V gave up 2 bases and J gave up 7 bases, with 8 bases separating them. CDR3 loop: CASSPDQGEAFF. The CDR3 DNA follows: TGTGCCAGCTCACCAGATCAGGGTGAAGCTTTCTTT.

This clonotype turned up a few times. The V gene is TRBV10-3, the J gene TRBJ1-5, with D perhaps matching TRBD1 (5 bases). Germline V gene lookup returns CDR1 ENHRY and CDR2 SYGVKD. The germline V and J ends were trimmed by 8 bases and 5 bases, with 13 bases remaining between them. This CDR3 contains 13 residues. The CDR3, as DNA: TGTGCCATCGCCGGGGGGGGGGATCAGCCCCAGCATTTT. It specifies CAIAGGGDQPQHF.

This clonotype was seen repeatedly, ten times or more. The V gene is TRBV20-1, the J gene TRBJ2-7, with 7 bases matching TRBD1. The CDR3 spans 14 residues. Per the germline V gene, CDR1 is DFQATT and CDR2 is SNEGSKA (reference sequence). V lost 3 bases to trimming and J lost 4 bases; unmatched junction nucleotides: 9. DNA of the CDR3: TGCAGTGCTAGTTCCAAGGACAGGTTATACGAGCAGTACTTC. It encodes CSASSKDRLYEQYF.

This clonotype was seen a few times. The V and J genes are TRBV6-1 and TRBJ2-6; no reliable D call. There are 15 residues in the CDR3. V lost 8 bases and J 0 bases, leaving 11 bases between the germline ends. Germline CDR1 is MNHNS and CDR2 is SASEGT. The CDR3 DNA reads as TGTGCCAGCTTCCACTCCTTCTCTGGGGCCAACGTCCTGACTTTC. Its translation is CASFHSFSGANVLTF.

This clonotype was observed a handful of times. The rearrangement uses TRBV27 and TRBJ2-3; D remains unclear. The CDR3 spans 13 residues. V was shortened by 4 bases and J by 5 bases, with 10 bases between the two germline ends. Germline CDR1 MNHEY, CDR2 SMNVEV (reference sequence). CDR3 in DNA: TGTGCCAGCAGTTCCACCGTAGGAGATACGCAGTATTTT. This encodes CASSSTVGDTQYF.

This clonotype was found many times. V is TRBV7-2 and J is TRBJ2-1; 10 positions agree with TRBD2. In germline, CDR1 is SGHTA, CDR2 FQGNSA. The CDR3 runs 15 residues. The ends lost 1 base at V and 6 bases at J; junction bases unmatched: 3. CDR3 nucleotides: TGTGCCAGCAGCTTAGAAGCGGGAGGGCGCAATGAGCAGTTCTTC. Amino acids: CASSLEAGGRNEQFF.

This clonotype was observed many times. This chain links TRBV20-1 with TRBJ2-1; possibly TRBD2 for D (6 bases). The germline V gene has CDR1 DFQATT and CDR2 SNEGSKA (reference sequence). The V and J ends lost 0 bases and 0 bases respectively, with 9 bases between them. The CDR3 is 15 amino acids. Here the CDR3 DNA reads TGCAGTGCTAGAGATGTCGGGAGCTCCTACAATGAGCAGTTCTTC. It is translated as CSARDVGSSYNEQFF.